In its sample, the clone carrying this T cell receptor beta chain was seen once. Its antigen is not known. This sample stems from a study of cytomegalovirus exposure and HLA in healthy donors. Study context: The 130 or so validation repertoires were reported in a later analysis to have been generated on the same platform as the approximately 600 first-cohort repertoires. Study-wide findings and caveats: Among the CMV-associated chains, three were confirmed in vitro as specific for CMV antigens. TCR beta chains numbering approximately 150 were designated cytomegalovirus-associated.

The donors were in the approximately 120-subject validation cohort; that cohort was separate from the roughly 700-subject first cohort. V was pared by 3 bases and J by 3 bases, with 4 bases of the junction left unmatched. CDR1 is MRHNA, CDR2 SNTAGT, per germline. The CDR3 sequence is 15 residues long. TCRdb's table, derived via immunoSEQ multiplex PCR, lists solely in-frame clones and lacks some. The sample lists tens of thousands of clones; around 95% were seen once. The receptor's source is a young man in good health and CMV-seropositive. The rearrangement uses TRBV6-4 and TRBJ2-3; the match to TRBD2 covers 9 bases. The sequenced sample was PBMCs. The CDR3 DNA is TGTGCCAGCAGTGAGGGGCTAGCGGGGACAGATACGCAGTATTTT. It specifies CASSEGLAGTDTQYF.